This is a list of T cell receptor beta chains from one sample in a study of blood T cell repertoires in COVID-19. Sequencing was performed with immunoSEQ multiplex PCR; in TCRdb, only in-frame clones are kept and a portion is missing. The data contain 150,000 to 250,000 clones, roughly 80% of them singletons. The specimen sequenced was PBMCs or T cells enriched from blood (not recorded which). All receptors derive from a man aged 35 to 55 who had recovered from COVID-19. CDR3s include the opening cysteine and the closing phenylalanine or tryptophan. Fields, in order: D gene, V gene, clone size, J gene, CDR3 protein, CDR3 DNA. A D gene is named only where the DNA matches it firmly. A clone size is listed for some rows: how often the clone was seen (once, few, many), or a class if it is expanded.

>-|TRBV28|-|TRBJ1-5
CASSQLPPGGHQPQHF
TGTGCCAGCAGTCAACTCCCCCCCGGGGGGCATCAGCCCCAGCATTTT
>-|TRBV2|few|TRBJ1-1
CASHGEKNTEAFF
TGTGCCAGCCATGGGGAGAAGAACACTGAAGCTTTCTTT
>TRBD1|TRBV29-1|few|TRBJ1-2
CSVDWDRNYGYTF
TGCAGCGTTGACTGGGACAGAAACTATGGCTACACCTTC
>TRBD1|TRBV11-1|-|TRBJ1-1
CASSSGQGNTEAFF
TGTGCCAGCAGTTCCGGACAGGGGAACACTGAAGCTTTCTTT
>-|TRBV5-1|few|TRBJ2-7
CASSLFTGSNEQYF
TGCGCCAGCAGCTTGTTTACAGGGTCTAACGAGCAGTACTTC
>-|TRBV14|-|TRBJ1-2
CASSPGGGGYTF
TGTGCCAGCAGCCCCGGAGGTGGAGGCTACACCTTC
>-|TRBV6-2/TRBV6-3|-|TRBJ1-2
CASSYRRPPGYTF
TGTGCCAGCAGTTATCGGAGGCCCCCAGGCTACACCTTC
>TRBD1|TRBV5-1|-|TRBJ1-2
CASSYAAGTEDYTF
TGCGCCAGCAGCTACGCGGCCGGGACAGAAGACTACACCTTC
>TRBD2|TRBV4-1|-|TRBJ2-5
CASSQLSGRARNQETQYF
TGCGCCAGCAGCCAACTCTCCGGGAGGGCCAGAAATCAAGAGACCCAGTACTTC
>-|TRBV7-2|-|TRBJ1-6
CASSPRRSSYNSPLHF
TGTGCCAGCAGCCCCAGGAGGAGCTCCTATAATTCACCCCTCCACTTT
>TRBD1|TRBV28|-|TRBJ1-4
CASSTTGAGEKLFF
TGTGCCAGCAGCACGACAGGGGCGGGTGAAAAACTGTTTTTT
>TRBD2|TRBV3-1/TRBV3-2|-|TRBJ2-5
CASSQPGGLAGQETQYF
TGTGCCAGCAGCCAACCTGGTGGACTAGCGGGGCAAGAGACCCAGTACTTC
>-|TRBV28|-|TRBJ1-2
CASSLLQGGYSNGYTF
TGTGCCAGCAGTTTACTCCAAGGAGGGTACTCCAATGGCTACACCTTC
>TRBD1|TRBV18|-|TRBJ2-2
CASSPYGQGDAGELFF
TGTGCCAGCTCACCGTATGGACAGGGGGACGCCGGGGAGCTGTTTTTT
>-|TRBV5-1|-|TRBJ2-5
CASRLTTAQETQYF
TGCGCCAGCAGACTTACTACGGCACAAGAGACCCAGTACTTC
>TRBD1|TRBV18|-|TRBJ2-5
CASSPLTGDQETQYF
TGTGCCAGCTCACCACTGACAGGGGACCAAGAGACCCAGTACTTC
>-|TRBV19|-|TRBJ1-3
CASSLGGSGNTIYF
TGTGCCAGTAGCTTAGGAGGCTCTGGAAACACCATATATTTT
>TRBD1|TRBV4-3|-|TRBJ2-5
CASSQDRGQGAETQYF
TGCGCCAGCAGCCAAGATCGGGGACAGGGGGCAGAGACCCAGTACTTC
>-|TRBV5-8|once|TRBJ2-3
CASSPRLGDTDTQYF
TGTGCCAGCAGCCCGAGACTCGGTGACACAGATACGCAGTATTTT
>TRBD2|TRBV4-3|-|TRBJ2-7
CASSQGLGGREYEQYF
TGCGCCAGCAGCCAGGGCCTGGGCGGGAGGGAATACGAGCAGTACTTC
>-|TRBV4-2|-|TRBJ2-6
CASSHEQVSSGANVLTF
TGTGCCAGCAGCCACGAACAGGTTTCCTCTGGGGCCAACGTCCTGACTTTC
>TRBD1|TRBV4-1|-|TRBJ1-2
CASSQSVTDRRYYGYTF
TGCGCCAGCAGCCAATCAGTTACGGACAGGCGGTACTATGGCTACACCTTC